The rows below give T cell receptor beta chains drawn from one sample of a study of blood T cell repertoires in COVID-19. TCRdb's copy holds only in-frame clones and misses some; the assay was immunoSEQ multiplex PCR. The top ten clones hold 2.3% of a sample with some 390,000 clones, 87% of them seen once. The material sequenced was peripheral blood. Receptors originate from a woman aged 55-69 years with COVID-19, enrolled during active disease. Both conserved end residues are part of each CDR3. Each record gives: V gene, D gene, J gene, clone size, CDR3 protein, CDR3 DNA. The D gene is left open where the match is weak. Clone sizes are given selectively: once, few, many, or a class where the clone is expanded.

v_gene: TRBV7-9
d_gene: NA
j_gene: TRBJ2-7
abundance: few
CDR3aa: CASSFGSYEQYF
CDR3nt: TGTGCCAGCAGCTTCGGCTCCTACGAGCAGTACTTC

v_gene: TRBV10-3
d_gene: NA
j_gene: TRBJ1-1
abundance: NA
CDR3aa: CAISEGGARNTEAFF
CDR3nt: TGTGCCATCAGTGAGGGAGGGGCGCGGAACACTGAAGCTTTCTTT

v_gene: TRBV5-1
d_gene: NA
j_gene: TRBJ2-3
abundance: once
CDR3aa: CASSSYRGTSTDTQYF
CDR3nt: TGCGCCAGCAGCTCCTACAGAGGGACTAGCACAGATACGCAGTATTTT

v_gene: TRBV2
d_gene: TRBD2
j_gene: TRBJ2-7
abundance: NA
CDR3aa: CASSAAGGVLDEQYF
CDR3nt: TGTGCCAGCAGTGCCGCGGGGGGGGTTTTGGACGAGCAGTACTTC

v_gene: TRBV7-9
d_gene: TRBD1
j_gene: TRBJ1-2
abundance: NA
CDR3aa: CASSRDSGYTF
CDR3nt: TGTGCCAGCAGCCGGGACAGTGGCTACACCTTC

v_gene: TRBV19
d_gene: NA
j_gene: TRBJ2-1
abundance: NA
CDR3aa: CASSIYPPVGVEVNEQFF
CDR3nt: TGTGCCAGTAGTATATACCCACCGGTAGGAGTGGAGGTGAATGAGCAGTTCTTC

v_gene: TRBV13
d_gene: TRBD2
j_gene: TRBJ2-7
abundance: NA
CDR3aa: CASSLPGGNYEQYF
CDR3nt: TGTGCCAGCAGCTTACCGGGAGGAAACTACGAGCAGTACTTC

v_gene: TRBV4-1
d_gene: NA
j_gene: TRBJ1-3
abundance: NA
CDR3aa: CASSQDHGNTIYF
CDR3nt: TGCGCCAGCAGCCAAGATCATGGAAACACCATATATTTT

v_gene: TRBV19
d_gene: NA
j_gene: TRBJ2-3
abundance: NA
CDR3aa: CASSIRGDTQYF
CDR3nt: TGTGCCAGTAGTATCCGGGGGGATACGCAGTATTTT

v_gene: TRBV6-5
d_gene: TRBD1
j_gene: TRBJ1-3
abundance: once
CDR3aa: CASSFSGGASRNTIYF
CDR3nt: TGTGCCAGCAGTTTCTCAGGGGGCGCAAGTCGAAACACCATATATTTT

v_gene: TRBV5-1
d_gene: TRBD2
j_gene: TRBJ2-5
abundance: NA
CDR3aa: CASRKTSGGAQETQYF
CDR3nt: TGCGCCAGCAGGAAGACTAGCGGGGGGGCCCAAGAGACCCAGTACTTC

v_gene: TRBV19
d_gene: NA
j_gene: TRBJ1-1
abundance: NA
CDR3aa: CASTNTGHMNTEAFF
CDR3nt: TGTGCCAGTACCAACACGGGACATATGAACACTGAAGCTTTCTTT

v_gene: TRBV19
d_gene: NA
j_gene: TRBJ2-7
abundance: NA
CDR3aa: CASSIPKRGYEQYF
CDR3nt: TGTGCCAGTAGTATCCCCAAACGGGGCTACGAGCAGTACTTC

v_gene: TRBV9
d_gene: NA
j_gene: TRBJ2-1
abundance: NA
CDR3aa: CASSVSWSVQGDEQFF
CDR3nt: TGTGCCAGCAGCGTAAGTTGGTCAGTCCAAGGGGATGAGCAGTTCTTC

v_gene: TRBV11-2
d_gene: TRBD1
j_gene: TRBJ2-7
abundance: NA
CDR3aa: CASGPGQVAYEQYF
CDR3nt: TGTGCCAGCGGACCCGGACAGGTAGCCTACGAGCAGTACTTC

v_gene: TRBV12-3/TRBV12-4
d_gene: TRBD1
j_gene: TRBJ2-1
abundance: NA
CDR3aa: CASSPIQGSMFF
CDR3nt: TGTGCCAGCAGCCCAATACAGGGGAGTATGTTCTTC

v_gene: TRBV6-5
d_gene: NA
j_gene: TRBJ2-7
abundance: NA
CDR3aa: CASSPTPGAYEQYF
CDR3nt: TGTGCCAGCAGCCCCACCCCGGGGGCCTACGAGCAGTACTTC

v_gene: TRBV13
d_gene: NA
j_gene: TRBJ2-7
abundance: NA
CDR3aa: CASSLGGDGAYEQYF
CDR3nt: TGTGCCAGCAGCTTAGGCGGGGATGGTGCCTACGAGCAGTACTTC

v_gene: TRBV6-1
d_gene: NA
j_gene: TRBJ1-5
abundance: NA
CDR3aa: CASSEAGAPNQPQHF
CDR3nt: TGTGCCAGCAGTGAAGCAGGGGCCCCCAATCAGCCCCAGCATTTT

v_gene: TRBV9
d_gene: TRBD2
j_gene: TRBJ2-3
abundance: NA
CDR3aa: CASSVALAGETDTQYF
CDR3nt: TGTGCCAGCAGCGTAGCGCTAGCGGGGGAGACAGATACGCAGTATTTT

v_gene: TRBV7-3
d_gene: NA
j_gene: TRBJ2-7
abundance: NA
CDR3aa: CASSLIPVGPGDNEQYF
CDR3nt: TGTGCCAGCAGCTTAATACCCGTAGGCCCAGGGGACAACGAGCAGTACTTC

v_gene: TRBV28
d_gene: NA
j_gene: TRBJ2-7
abundance: NA
CDR3aa: CASSTTSYEQYF
CDR3nt: TGTGCCAGCAGTACAACCTCCTACGAGCAGTACTTC

v_gene: TRBV27
d_gene: NA
j_gene: TRBJ2-7
abundance: NA
CDR3aa: CASRMTRSSYEQYF
CDR3nt: TGTGCCAGCAGAATGACTCGGAGCTCCTACGAGCAGTACTTC

v_gene: TRBV5-6
d_gene: TRBD1
j_gene: TRBJ1-3
abundance: NA
CDR3aa: CASNTGDRGNTIYF
CDR3nt: TGTGCCAGCAACACGGGGGACAGGGGAAACACCATATATTTT

v_gene: TRBV5-1
d_gene: NA
j_gene: TRBJ2-5
abundance: NA
CDR3aa: CASSRTAYQETQYF
CDR3nt: TGCGCCAGCAGCCGGACAGCCTATCAAGAGACCCAGTACTTC

v_gene: TRBV9
d_gene: TRBD2
j_gene: TRBJ2-2
abundance: NA
CDR3aa: CASSASGTSGGNTGELFF
CDR3nt: TGTGCCAGCAGCGCCTCCGGGACTAGCGGGGGCAACACCGGGGAGCTGTTTTTT

v_gene: TRBV7-2
d_gene: TRBD2
j_gene: TRBJ2-5
abundance: NA
CDR3aa: CASSGLSGEETQYF
CDR3nt: TGTGCCAGCAGCGGACTTAGCGGGGAAGAGACCCAGTACTTC

v_gene: TRBV5-1
d_gene: TRBD2
j_gene: TRBJ2-1
abundance: NA
CDR3aa: CASSQKTSGSNEQFF
CDR3nt: TGCGCCAGCAGCCAGAAGACTAGCGGGTCAAATGAGCAGTTCTTC

v_gene: TRBV28
d_gene: NA
j_gene: TRBJ1-5
abundance: NA
CDR3aa: CASSSDTGGPNQPQHF
CDR3nt: TGTGCCAGCAGTTCGGACACCGGGGGGCCCAATCAGCCCCAGCATTTT

v_gene: TRBV10-1
d_gene: NA
j_gene: TRBJ2-2
abundance: NA
CDR3aa: CASRKTGTGELFF
CDR3nt: TGCGCCAGCAGAAAAACAGGGACCGGGGAGCTGTTTTTT

v_gene: TRBV2
d_gene: TRBD1
j_gene: TRBJ2-3
abundance: NA
CDR3aa: CASSEGGGLDTQYF
CDR3nt: TGTGCCAGCAGTGAAGGAGGGGGCCTCGATACGCAGTATTTT

v_gene: TRBV5-5
d_gene: TRBD1
j_gene: TRBJ2-1
abundance: NA
CDR3aa: CASSLGQGGYNEQFF
CDR3nt: TGTGCCAGCAGCTTGGGACAGGGGGGATACAATGAGCAGTTCTTC

v_gene: TRBV5-1
d_gene: TRBD1
j_gene: TRBJ1-2
abundance: NA
CDR3aa: CASSKRDSQLDGYTF
CDR3nt: TGCGCCAGCAGCAAACGGGACAGCCAGTTGGATGGCTACACCTTC

v_gene: TRBV6-4
d_gene: TRBD2
j_gene: TRBJ2-1
abundance: NA
CDR3aa: CASSDSGGAGSYNEQFF
CDR3nt: TGTGCCAGCAGTGACTCCGGGGGGGCCGGCTCCTACAATGAGCAGTTCTTC

v_gene: TRBV10-3
d_gene: TRBD2
j_gene: TRBJ2-7
abundance: NA
CDR3aa: CAISDPGRGTSYEQYF
CDR3nt: TGTGCCATCAGTGATCCAGGGCGGGGGACCTCCTACGAGCAGTACTTC

v_gene: TRBV11-2
d_gene: NA
j_gene: TRBJ1-1
abundance: NA
CDR3aa: CASSLDGGEAFF
CDR3nt: TGTGCCAGCAGCTTAGATGGAGGTGAGGCTTTCTTT

v_gene: TRBV7-2
d_gene: NA
j_gene: TRBJ2-7
abundance: NA
CDR3aa: CASSSPRAGLYEQYF
CDR3nt: TGTGCCAGCAGCTCCCCGCGAGCAGGGTTGTACGAGCAGTACTTC

v_gene: TRBV7-9
d_gene: TRBD1
j_gene: TRBJ2-3
abundance: NA
CDR3aa: CASSSWDSNTDTQYF
CDR3nt: TGTGCCAGCAGCTCATGGGACAGCAACACAGATACGCAGTATTTT

v_gene: TRBV21-1
d_gene: NA
j_gene: TRBJ1-1
abundance: NA
CDR3aa: CASKGLGRAFF
CDR3nt: TGTGCCAGCAAGGGGCTAGGTAGGGCTTTCTTT

v_gene: TRBV27
d_gene: NA
j_gene: TRBJ1-4
abundance: NA
CDR3aa: CASSLRQSANEKLFF
CDR3nt: TGTGCCAGCAGTTTACGACAATCGGCTAATGAAAAACTGTTTTTT

v_gene: TRBV3-1/TRBV3-2
d_gene: NA
j_gene: TRBJ1-6
abundance: NA
CDR3aa: CASNSRDSGSPLHF
CDR3nt: TGTGCCAGCAATAGCCGGGATTCGGGTTCACCCCTCCACTTT

v_gene: TRBV29-1
d_gene: NA
j_gene: TRBJ2-3
abundance: NA
CDR3aa: CSVGGYSSTDTQYF
CDR3nt: TGCAGCGTTGGCGGCTACTCTAGCACAGATACGCAGTATTTT

v_gene: TRBV3-1/TRBV3-2
d_gene: NA
j_gene: TRBJ1-1
abundance: NA
CDR3aa: CASSPYREMNTEAFF
CDR3nt: TGTGCCAGCAGCCCTTACAGGGAAATGAACACTGAAGCTTTCTTT

v_gene: TRBV28
d_gene: TRBD1
j_gene: TRBJ1-5
abundance: NA
CDR3aa: CASSPTLKTGGSRQPQHF
CDR3nt: TGTGCCAGCAGCCCGACACTGAAAACAGGGGGCAGTAGGCAGCCCCAGCATTTT

v_gene: TRBV5-5
d_gene: TRBD2
j_gene: TRBJ2-2
abundance: NA
CDR3aa: CASTRRVAGGDTGELFF
CDR3nt: TGTGCCAGCACCCGGAGGGTAGCGGGGGGGGACACCGGGGAGCTGTTTTTT

v_gene: TRBV14
d_gene: TRBD1
j_gene: TRBJ1-2
abundance: NA
CDR3aa: CASSRSRDRGKSNYGYTF
CDR3nt: TGTGCCAGCAGCCGCTCCCGGGACAGGGGGAAATCTAACTATGGCTACACCTTC

v_gene: TRBV7-3
d_gene: TRBD1
j_gene: TRBJ1-1
abundance: NA
CDR3aa: CASSMRQGLFAEAFF
CDR3nt: TGTGCCAGCAGCATGCGACAGGGGCTATTCGCTGAAGCTTTCTTT

v_gene: TRBV27
d_gene: TRBD1
j_gene: TRBJ2-7
abundance: once
CDR3aa: CASSLRPGGGYEQYF
CDR3nt: TGTGCCAGCAGTTTACGGCCAGGGGGCGGCTACGAGCAGTACTTC

v_gene: TRBV28
d_gene: NA
j_gene: TRBJ1-2
abundance: NA
CDR3aa: CATQRLANYGYTF
CDR3nt: TGTGCCACCCAACGACTAGCTAACTATGGCTACACCTTC

v_gene: TRBV2
d_gene: NA
j_gene: TRBJ2-5
abundance: NA
CDR3aa: CASSEWGVTQETQYF
CDR3nt: TGTGCCAGCAGTGAATGGGGGGTTACCCAAGAGACCCAGTACTTC

v_gene: TRBV7-3
d_gene: TRBD1
j_gene: TRBJ1-5
abundance: few
CDR3aa: CASSLAGGANQPQHF
CDR3nt: TGTGCCAGCAGCTTAGCAGGGGGTGCAAATCAGCCCCAGCATTTT

v_gene: TRBV6-1
d_gene: NA
j_gene: TRBJ2-3
abundance: few
CDR3aa: CASSEGGIDDTQYF
CDR3nt: TGTGCCAGCAGTGAAGGCGGTATTGATGATACGCAGTATTTT

v_gene: TRBV10-3
d_gene: TRBD1
j_gene: TRBJ2-2
abundance: NA
CDR3aa: CAITDRENTGELFF
CDR3nt: TGTGCCATCACAGACAGGGAGAACACCGGGGAGCTGTTTTTT

v_gene: TRBV15
d_gene: NA
j_gene: TRBJ1-1
abundance: NA
CDR3aa: CATSTKTGGTEAFF
CDR3nt: TGTGCCACCAGCACTAAAACGGGTGGCACTGAAGCTTTCTTT

v_gene: TRBV6-6
d_gene: NA
j_gene: TRBJ2-1
abundance: NA
CDR3aa: CASSYSSERWEQFF
CDR3nt: TGTGCCAGCAGTTACTCGAGCGAAAGGTGGGAGCAGTTCTTC

v_gene: TRBV21-1
d_gene: NA
j_gene: TRBJ2-6
abundance: NA
CDR3aa: CASSLHLSSSGANVLTF
CDR3nt: TGTGCCAGCAGCCTGCACCTGAGTAGCTCTGGGGCCAACGTCCTGACTTTC